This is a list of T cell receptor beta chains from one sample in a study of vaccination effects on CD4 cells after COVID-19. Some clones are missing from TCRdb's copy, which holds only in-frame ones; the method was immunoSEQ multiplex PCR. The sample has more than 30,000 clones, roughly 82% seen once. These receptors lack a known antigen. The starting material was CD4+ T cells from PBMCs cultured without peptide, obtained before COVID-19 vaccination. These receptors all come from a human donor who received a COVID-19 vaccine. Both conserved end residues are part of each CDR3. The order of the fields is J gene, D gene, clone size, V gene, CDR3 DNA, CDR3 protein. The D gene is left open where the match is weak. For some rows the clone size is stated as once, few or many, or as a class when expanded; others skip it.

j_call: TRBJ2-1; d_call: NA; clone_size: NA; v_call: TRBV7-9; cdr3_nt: TGTGCCAGCAGCGCCCCCGACAGGTCACTCCCCCACAATGAGCAGTTCTTC; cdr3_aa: CASSAPDRSLPHNEQFF
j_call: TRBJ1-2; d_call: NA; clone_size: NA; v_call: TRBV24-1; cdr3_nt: TGTGCCACCAGTGAGGGCAGATTCTATGGCTACACCTTC; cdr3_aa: CATSEGRFYGYTF
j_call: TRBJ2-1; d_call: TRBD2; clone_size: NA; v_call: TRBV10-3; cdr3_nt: TGTGCCATCAGCACTAGCGGGGGGGCGAATGAGCAGTTCTTC; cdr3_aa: CAISTSGGANEQFF
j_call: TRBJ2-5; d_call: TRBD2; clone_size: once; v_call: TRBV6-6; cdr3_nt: TGTGCCAGCAGTTACGGGTCAGCGGGGGGGCAAGAGACCCAGTACTTC; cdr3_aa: CASSYGSAGGQETQYF
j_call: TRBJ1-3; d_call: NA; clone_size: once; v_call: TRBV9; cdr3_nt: TGTGCCAGCAAACGCGAGGGCACCGGAAACACCATATATTTT; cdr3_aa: CASKREGTGNTIYF
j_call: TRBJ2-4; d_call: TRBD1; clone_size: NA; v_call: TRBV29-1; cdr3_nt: TGCAGCGCAATTAGGACAGGGGGCATTCAGTACTTC; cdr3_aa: CSAIRTGGIQYF
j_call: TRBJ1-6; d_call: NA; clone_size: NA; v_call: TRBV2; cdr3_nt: TGTGCCAGCAGGGCAGGGCTGGTTAATTCACCCCTCCACTTT; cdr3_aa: CASRAGLVNSPLHF
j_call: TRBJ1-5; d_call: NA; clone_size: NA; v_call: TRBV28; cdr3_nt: TGTGCCAGCAGTTTTTATCAGTACCGTCAGCCCCAGCATTTT; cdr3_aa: CASSFYQYRQPQHF
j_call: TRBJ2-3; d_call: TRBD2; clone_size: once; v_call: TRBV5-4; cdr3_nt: TGTGCCAGCAGCTCTTTGACTAGCGGGGGACCAGGAGATACGCAGTATTTT; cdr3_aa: CASSSLTSGGPGDTQYF
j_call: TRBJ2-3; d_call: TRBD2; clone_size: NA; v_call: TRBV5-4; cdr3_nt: TGTGCCAGCAGCCCGCGGGGGGGTACAGATACGCAGTATTTT; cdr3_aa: CASSPRGGTDTQYF
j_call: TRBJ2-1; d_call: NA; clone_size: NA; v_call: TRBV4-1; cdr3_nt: TGCGCCAGCAGCGCTATGGGGGGCGGCCACAATGAGCAGTTCTTC; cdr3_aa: CASSAMGGGHNEQFF
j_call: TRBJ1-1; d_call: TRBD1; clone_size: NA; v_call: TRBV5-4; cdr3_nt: TGTGCCAGCAGCCCGGACAGGGGGCGCCCTGAAGCTTTCTTT; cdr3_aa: CASSPDRGRPEAFF
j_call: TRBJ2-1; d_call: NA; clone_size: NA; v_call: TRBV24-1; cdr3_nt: TGTGCCACCAGTGATTTGCAGTGGGGCAATGAGCAGTTCTTC; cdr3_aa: CATSDLQWGNEQFF
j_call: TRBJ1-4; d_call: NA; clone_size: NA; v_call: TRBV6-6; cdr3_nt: TGTGCCAGCGCTATGGCGAATGAAAAACTGTTTTTT; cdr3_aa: CASAMANEKLFF
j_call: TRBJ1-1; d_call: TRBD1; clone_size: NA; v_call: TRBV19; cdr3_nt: TGTGCCAGTAGTCCCCAGGGGGTGAGGACTGAAGCTTTCTTT; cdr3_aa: CASSPQGVRTEAFF
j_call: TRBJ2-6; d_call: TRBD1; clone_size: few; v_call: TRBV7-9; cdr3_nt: TGTGCCAGCAGCCTACCGGGACAGGGAAGTTTTGGGGCCAACGTCCTGACTTTC; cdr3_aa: CASSLPGQGSFGANVLTF
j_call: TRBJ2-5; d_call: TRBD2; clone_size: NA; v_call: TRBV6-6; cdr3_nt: TGTGCCAGCAGGGGACTAGCGGGGGGAGAGACCCAGTACTTC; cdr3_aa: CASRGLAGGETQYF
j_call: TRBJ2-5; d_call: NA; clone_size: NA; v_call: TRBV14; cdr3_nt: TGTGCCAGCAGCCATGCACAGACCCAGTACTTC; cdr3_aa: CASSHAQTQYF
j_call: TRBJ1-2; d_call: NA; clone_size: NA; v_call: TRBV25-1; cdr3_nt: TGTGCCAGCAGTGAATCCAACTATGGCTACACCTTC; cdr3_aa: CASSESNYGYTF
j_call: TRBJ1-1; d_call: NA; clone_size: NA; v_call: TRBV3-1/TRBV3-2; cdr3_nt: TGTGCCAGCAGCCAAGGGATATTAGGATCTGAAGCTTTCTTT; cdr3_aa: CASSQGILGSEAFF
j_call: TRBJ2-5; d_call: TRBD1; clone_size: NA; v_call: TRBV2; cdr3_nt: TGTGCCAGCAGTTCCGAGGGACAGCTGGGGGAGACCCAGTACTTC; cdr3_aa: CASSSEGQLGETQYF
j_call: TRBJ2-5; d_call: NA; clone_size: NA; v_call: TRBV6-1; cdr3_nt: TGTGCCAGCAGTGAATCGGGGGATCAAGAGACCCAGTACTTC; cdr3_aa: CASSESGDQETQYF